One sample yielded the 8 T cell receptor beta chains listed below, sequenced in a study of CD8 T cells in ankylosing spondylitis. TCRdb ran MiXCR on the 5' RACE reads and lists one entry per CDR3 protein. The table records about 240,000 distinct CDR3 sequences, about 10% of them present only once. The sample comprised blood, either unsorted or a sorted T cell fraction (not recorded which). These receptors were obtained from a male donor with ankylosing spondylitis or in good health (not recorded which).

This clonotype was detected ten times or more. The CDR3 coding sequence is TGCAGTGCTAGAGGGACTAGCGGGGATTCTGGCGAGCAGTACTTC. Its protein is CSARGTSGDSGEQYF. This chain links TRBV20-1 with TRBJ2-7, with 12 bases identical to TRBD2. Losses at the gene ends were 1 base for V and 6 bases for J; bases not matched to a gene: 7. The CDR3 has 15 residues. Germline CDR1 reads DFQATT; CDR2 reads SNEGSKA (reference sequence).

This clonotype came up many times. The chain uses TRBV6-1 and TRBJ1-1; TRBD1 agrees at 7 bases. Germline V CDR1 and CDR2: MNHNS, SASEGT. The CDR3 extends over 14 amino acids. With 8 bases clipped from V and 7 bases from J, the junction kept 13 bases outside the gene matches. For the CDR3, the DNA is TGTGCCAGCTCCCCGACAGGGTTTCGGGGTGAAGCTTTCTTT. As protein: CASSPTGFRGEAFF.

In this sample, this clonotype turned up many times. The chain carries TRBV5-1 and TRBJ2-1; TRBD2 aligns across 14 bases. This CDR3 is built from 14 residues. The V gene end was trimmed by 4 bases and the J gene end by 8 bases; junction bases not matched to a gene: 2. In germline, CDR1 is SGHRS, CDR2 YFSETQ. In DNA form, the CDR3 reads TGCGCCAGCAGCCGGACTAGCGGGAGGCATGAGCAGTTCTTC. It translates to CASSRTSGRHEQFF.

This clonotype showed up many times. The V and J genes are TRBV20-1 and TRBJ2-1; 9 bases match TRBD2. CDR3 length: 18 residues. V trimming: 3 bases; J trimming: 5 bases; junction bases outside the gene matches: 17. CDR1 and CDR2 (germline): DFQATT, SNEGSKA (reference sequence). CDR3 sequence (DNA): TGCAGTGCTAGCAATATGGGACTAGCAAGGGGGTCCGACAATGAGCAGTTCTTC. Translated: CSASNMGLARGSDNEQFF.

This clonotype was counted a few times. The rearrangement joins TRBV7-2 to TRBJ2-1; TRBD2 is a possible D gene (5 bases). The CDR3 runs to 16 residues. Looked up from germline, CDR1 is SGHTA and CDR2 is FQGNSA. V was shortened by 5 bases and J by 0 bases, with 14 bases between the two germline ends. CDR3 protein: CASSPTAGLSYNEQFF. The CDR3 DNA reads as TGTGCCAGCAGCCCAACAGCTGGACTCTCCTACAATGAGCAGTTCTTC.

The chain joins TRBV2 to TRBJ2-6, with a tentative D call TRBD1 (5 bases). Germline-derived CDR1 and CDR2 are SNHLY and FYNNEI. The CDR3 covers 17 residues. V was pared by 8 bases and J by 0 bases, with 17 bases between. DNA of the CDR3: TGTGCCAGCTATGGACATTTACCGATCTCTGGGGCCAACGTCCTGACTTTC. It codes for CASYGHLPISGANVLTF.

This sequence joins TRBV12-3 or TRBV12-4 and TRBJ2-4; D possibly corresponds to TRBD2 (6 bases). The CDR3 runs to 14 residues. The V and J ends lost 8 bases and 5 bases respectively, with 16 bases between them. The CDR3 sequence is CASGGGFPQNIQYF. CDR3 nucleotide sequence: TGTGCCAGCGGTGGGGGGTTCCCTCAAAACATTCAGTACTTC.

This clonotype was seen ten or more times. V is TRBV5-1 and J is TRBJ1-1, with a weak D call TRBD1 (5 bases). Trimming removed 5 bases from V and 1 base from J, with 9 bases in between. Germline-derived CDR1 and CDR2 are SGHRS and YFSETQ. The CDR3 is made up of 13 amino acids. CDR3 nucleotides: TGCGCCAGCAGAGAGGGACGGAACACTGAAGCTTTCTTT. It specifies CASREGRNTEAFF.